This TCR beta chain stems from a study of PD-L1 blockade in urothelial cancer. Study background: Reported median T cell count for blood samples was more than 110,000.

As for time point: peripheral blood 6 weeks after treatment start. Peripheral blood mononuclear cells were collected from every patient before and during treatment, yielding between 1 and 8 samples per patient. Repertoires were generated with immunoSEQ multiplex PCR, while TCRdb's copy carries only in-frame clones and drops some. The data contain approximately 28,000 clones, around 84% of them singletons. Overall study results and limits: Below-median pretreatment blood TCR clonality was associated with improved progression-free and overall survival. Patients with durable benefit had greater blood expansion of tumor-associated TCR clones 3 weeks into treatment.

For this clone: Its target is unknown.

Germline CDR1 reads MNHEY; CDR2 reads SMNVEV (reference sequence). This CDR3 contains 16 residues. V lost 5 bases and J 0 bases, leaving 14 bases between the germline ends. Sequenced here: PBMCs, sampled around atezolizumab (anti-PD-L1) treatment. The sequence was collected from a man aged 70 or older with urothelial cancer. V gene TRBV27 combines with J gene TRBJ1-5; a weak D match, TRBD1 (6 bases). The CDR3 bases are TGTGCCAGCAGTCCGACAGGCCAAATTAGCAATCAGCCCCAGCATTTT. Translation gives CASSPTGQISNQPQHF.